The 7 T cell receptor beta chains given below trace back to one sample, sequenced in a study of human T cells and chemical hapten exposure. Time point of the sample: pre-sensitization, week 0. Treatment indicated: therapeutic diphenylcyclopropenone sensitization with weekly scalp DPC. TCRdb analysed the RACE reads with MiXCR anew, one entry per CDR3 protein. The repertoire holds 95,000 to 150,000 distinct CDR3 sequences, with roughly 13% as singletons. The sample here was whole blood, taken in connection with sensitization to the hapten diphenylcyclopropenone (DPC). All receptors come from a young woman with alopecia areata. Some clones in this sample may be carry-over from other donors' samples.

This clonotype was counted ten times or more. The rearrangement uses TRBV27 and TRBJ2-7; 7 bases align to TRBD1. Per germline, CDR1 MNHEY and CDR2 SMNVEV (reference sequence). Losses at the gene ends were 8 bases for V and 3 bases for J; bases not matched to a gene: 7. The CDR3 covers 13 residues. Here the CDR3 reads CASGQGDRYEQYF. CDR3 nucleotide sequence: TGTGCCAGCGGGCAGGGGGACCGCTACGAGCAGTACTTC.

This clonotype has only a few counts. The V gene is TRBV5-1, the J gene TRBJ2-3, with D perhaps TRBD1 (5 bases). Germline loops: CDR1 SGHRS, CDR2 YFSETQ. The V end lost 4 bases, the J end lost 4 bases, and 13 bases lay between the germline ends. This CDR3 has 14 amino acids. Written as DNA, the CDR3 is TGCGCCAGCAGCCCCGGACACGCCCCAGATACGCAGTATTTT. It translates to CASSPGHAPDTQYF. The full variable domain, its missing parts supplied by reference TRBV5-1 and TRBJ2-3, is KAGVTQTPRYLIKTRGQQVTLSCSPISGHRSVSWYQQTPGQGLQFLFEYFSETQRNKGNFPGRFSGRQFSNSRSEMNVSTLELGDSALYLCASSPGHAPDTQYFGPGTRLTVL.

The gene calls are TRBV3-1 and TRBJ2-5; D is unclear. The CDR3 is 14 residues long. Looked up from germline, CDR1 is LGHDT and CDR2 is YNNKEL (reference sequence). V was cut by 5 bases and J by 1 base, with 11 bases left in between. CDR3 residues: CASSLRPFQETQYF. The CDR3 DNA sequence: TGTGCCAGCAGCTTGAGACCCTTCCAAGAGACCCAGTACTTC.

This clonotype has at least ten counts. The chain links TRBV6-5 to TRBJ1-6; D call uncertain. The V gene's germline CDR1 is MNHEY and CDR2 SVGAGI. Trimming took 0 bases from V and 0 from J, leaving 12 bases between them. The CDR3 length is 18 residues. The CDR3 protein is CASSYSGGKDSYNSPLHF. The CDR3 DNA reads as TGTGCCAGCAGTTACTCGGGCGGGAAAGACTCCTATAATTCACCCCTCCACTTT.

This clonotype was counted ten times or more. The V and J genes are TRBV20-1 and TRBJ1-5; D unclear. The CDR3 runs 13 residues. Germline CDR1 is DFQATT and CDR2 is SNEGSKA (reference sequence). V was shortened by 1 base and J by 7 bases, with 11 bases between the two germline ends. In DNA form, the CDR3 reads TGCAGTGCTAGAGCGTCCGAGGTGCAGCCCCAGCATTTT. Translated: CSARASEVQPQHF.

This clonotype was recorded many times. One end of the junction is discordant with germline, which a read error may explain. The chain links TRBV28 to TRBJ1-2; the D gene is possibly TRBD1 (6 bases). This CDR3 comprises 12 residues. Germline V CDR1 and CDR2: MDHEN, SYDVKM. CDR3 region: CASSLGGGDFHF. The CDR3 region has the DNA TGTGCCAGCAGTTTAGGCGGGGGCGACTTCCACTTC.

In its sample, this clonotype was seen once. The conserved phenylalanine or tryptophan is not found at the CDR3 terminus, so this likely reflects a read error. This chain uses TRBV11-3 with TRBJ2-5; no definite D call. Germline assignment: CDR1 SGHNT and CDR2 YENEEA. V was cut by 1 base and J by 2 bases, with 8 bases left in between. This CDR3 contains 14 residues. The CDR3 DNA follows: TGTGCCAGCAGCTTAGCAGCAGGACAAGAGACCCAGTACTCC. Its translation is CASSLAAGQETQYS.